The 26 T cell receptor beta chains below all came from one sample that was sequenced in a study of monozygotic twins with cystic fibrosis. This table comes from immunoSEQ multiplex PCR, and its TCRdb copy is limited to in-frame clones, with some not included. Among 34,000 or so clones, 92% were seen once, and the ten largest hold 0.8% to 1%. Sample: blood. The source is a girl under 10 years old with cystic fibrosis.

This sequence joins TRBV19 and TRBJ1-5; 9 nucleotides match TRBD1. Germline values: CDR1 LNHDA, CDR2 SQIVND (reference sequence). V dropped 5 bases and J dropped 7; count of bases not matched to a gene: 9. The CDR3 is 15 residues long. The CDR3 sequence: CASSRDREFRQPQHF. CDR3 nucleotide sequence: TGTGCCAGTAGTCGGGACAGGGAATTTAGACAGCCCCAGCATTTT.

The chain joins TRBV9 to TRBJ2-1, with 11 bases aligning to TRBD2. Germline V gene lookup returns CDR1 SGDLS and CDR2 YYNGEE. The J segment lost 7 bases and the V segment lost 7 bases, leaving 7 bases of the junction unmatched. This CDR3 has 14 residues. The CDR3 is CASSGTSGRNEQFF. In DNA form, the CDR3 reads TGTGCCAGCTCAGGGACTAGCGGTCGTAATGAGCAGTTCTTC.

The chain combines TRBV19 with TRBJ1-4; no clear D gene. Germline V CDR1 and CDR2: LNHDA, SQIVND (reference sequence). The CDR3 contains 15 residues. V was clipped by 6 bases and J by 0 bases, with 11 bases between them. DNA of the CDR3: TGTGCCAGTAGCATTTATCTTGCAACTAATGAAAAACTGTTTTTT. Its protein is CASSIYLATNEKLFF.

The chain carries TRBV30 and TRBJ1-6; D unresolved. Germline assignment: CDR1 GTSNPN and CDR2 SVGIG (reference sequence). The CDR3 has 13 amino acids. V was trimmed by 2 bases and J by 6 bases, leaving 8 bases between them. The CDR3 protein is CAWSRAPNSPLHF. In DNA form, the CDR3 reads TGTGCCTGGAGTCGGGCTCCTAATTCACCCCTCCACTTT.

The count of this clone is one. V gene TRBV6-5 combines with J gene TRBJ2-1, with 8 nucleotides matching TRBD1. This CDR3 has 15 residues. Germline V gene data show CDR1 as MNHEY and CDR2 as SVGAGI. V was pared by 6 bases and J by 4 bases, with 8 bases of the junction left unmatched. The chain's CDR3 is CASRHRGSAYNEQFF. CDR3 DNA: TGTGCCAGCAGGCACAGGGGGAGTGCGTACAATGAGCAGTTCTTC.

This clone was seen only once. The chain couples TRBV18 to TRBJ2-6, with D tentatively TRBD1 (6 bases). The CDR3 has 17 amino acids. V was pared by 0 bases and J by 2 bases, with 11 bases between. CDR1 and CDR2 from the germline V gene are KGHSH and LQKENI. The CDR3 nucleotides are TGTGCCAGCTCACCACCGATAAACAGGGCTGGGGCCAACGTCCTGACTTTC. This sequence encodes CASSPPINRAGANVLTF.

The CDR3 here is CASSGTDYNEQFF. The CDR3, as DNA: TGCGCCAGCAGCGGGACAGACTACAATGAGCAGTTCTTC. The V and J genes are TRBV5-1 and TRBJ2-1; TRBD1 agrees at 7 bases. The V gene's germline CDR1 is SGHRS and CDR2 YFSETQ. J lost 3 bases, V lost 4 bases, and 1 base had no gene match. This CDR3 spans 13 amino acids.

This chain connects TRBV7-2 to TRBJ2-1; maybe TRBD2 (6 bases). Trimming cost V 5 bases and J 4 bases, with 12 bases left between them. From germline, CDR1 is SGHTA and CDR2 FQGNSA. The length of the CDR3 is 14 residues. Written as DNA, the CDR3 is TGTGCCAGCAGCCAACCGGGGGTTTACAATGAGCAGTTCTTC. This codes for CASSQPGVYNEQFF.

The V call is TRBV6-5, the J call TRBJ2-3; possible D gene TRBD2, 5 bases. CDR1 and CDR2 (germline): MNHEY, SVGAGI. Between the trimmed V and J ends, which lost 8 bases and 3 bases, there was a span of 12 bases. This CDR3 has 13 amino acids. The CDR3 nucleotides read TGTGCCAGCGTAAACGCGGGTACAGATACGCAGTATTTT. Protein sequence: CASVNAGTDTQYF.

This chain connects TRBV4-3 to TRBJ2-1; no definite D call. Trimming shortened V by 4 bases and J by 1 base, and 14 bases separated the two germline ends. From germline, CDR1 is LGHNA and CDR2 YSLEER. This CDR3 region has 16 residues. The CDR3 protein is CASSLRRMGSYNEQFF. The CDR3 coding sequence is TGCGCCAGCAGCCTTCGGAGAATGGGGTCCTACAATGAGCAGTTCTTC.

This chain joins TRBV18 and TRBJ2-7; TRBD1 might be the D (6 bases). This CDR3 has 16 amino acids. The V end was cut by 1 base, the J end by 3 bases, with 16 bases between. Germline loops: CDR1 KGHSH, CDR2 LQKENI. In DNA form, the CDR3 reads TGTGCCAGCTCACCACGGGTGGCAGGGGCCAACTACGAGCAGTACTTC. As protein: CASSPRVAGANYEQYF.

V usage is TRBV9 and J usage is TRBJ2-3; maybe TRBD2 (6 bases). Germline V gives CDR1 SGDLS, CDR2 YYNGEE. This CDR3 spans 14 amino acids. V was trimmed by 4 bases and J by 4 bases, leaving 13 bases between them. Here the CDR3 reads CASSSRLVADTQYF. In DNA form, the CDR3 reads TGTGCCAGCAGCTCTCGACTAGTGGCAGATACGCAGTATTTT.

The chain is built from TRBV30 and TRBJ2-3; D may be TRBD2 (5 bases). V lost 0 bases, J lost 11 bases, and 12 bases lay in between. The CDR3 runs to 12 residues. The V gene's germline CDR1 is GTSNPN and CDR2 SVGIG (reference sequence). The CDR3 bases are TGTGCCTGGAGTGTCGGGATTATCAGGCAGTATTTT. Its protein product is CAWSVGIIRQYF.

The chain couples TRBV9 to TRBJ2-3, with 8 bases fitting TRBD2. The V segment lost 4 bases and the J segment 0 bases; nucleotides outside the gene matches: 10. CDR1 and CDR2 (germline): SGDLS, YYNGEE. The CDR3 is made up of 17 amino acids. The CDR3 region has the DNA TGTGCCAGCAGCCCAACGGGAGGGCCCTATAGCACAGATACGCAGTATTTT. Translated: CASSPTGGPYSTDTQYF.

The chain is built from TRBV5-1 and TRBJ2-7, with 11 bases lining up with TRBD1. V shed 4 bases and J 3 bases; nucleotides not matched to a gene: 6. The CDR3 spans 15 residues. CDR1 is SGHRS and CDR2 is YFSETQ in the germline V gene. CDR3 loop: CASSPGQGAYYEQYF. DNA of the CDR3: TGCGCCAGCAGCCCCGGACAGGGGGCTTACTACGAGCAGTACTTC. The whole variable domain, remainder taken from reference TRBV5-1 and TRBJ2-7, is KAGVTQTPRYLIKTRGQQVTLSCSPISGHRSVSWYQQTPGQGLQFLFEYFSETQRNKGNFPGRFSGRQFSNSRSEMNVSTLELGDSALYLCASSPGQGAYYEQYFGPGTRLTVT.

As DNA, the CDR3 is TGCGCCAGCAGCCAAGATAACGGAATGGGGGCTGAAGCTTTCTTT. Its protein product is CASSQDNGMGAEAFF. V and J are TRBV4-1 and TRBJ1-1, with a tentative D call TRBD1 (5 bases). The CDR3 extends over 15 amino acids. Trimming left V 0 bases short and J 6 bases short, with 14 bases between. Germline V gene data show CDR1 as MGHRA and CDR2 as YSYEKL.

As DNA, the CDR3 is TGTGCCAGTAGTTCGCCGACAAGGATGGCGGTGGAGACCCAGTACTTC. Residues: CASSSPTRMAVETQYF. J is TRBJ2-5 and V is TRBV19; D unclear. The CDR3 has 16 residues. Germline V gene sequence: CDR1 LNHDA, CDR2 SQIVND (reference sequence). The ends were cut back, 5 bases at V and 5 bases at J, with 21 bases in the middle.

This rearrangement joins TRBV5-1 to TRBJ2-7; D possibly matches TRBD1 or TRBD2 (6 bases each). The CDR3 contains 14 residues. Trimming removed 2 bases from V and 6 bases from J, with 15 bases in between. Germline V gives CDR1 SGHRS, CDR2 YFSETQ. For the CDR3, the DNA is TGCGCCAGCAGCTTCTTAGCGGCCAGGGGCGAGCAGTACTTC. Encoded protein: CASSFLAARGEQYF.

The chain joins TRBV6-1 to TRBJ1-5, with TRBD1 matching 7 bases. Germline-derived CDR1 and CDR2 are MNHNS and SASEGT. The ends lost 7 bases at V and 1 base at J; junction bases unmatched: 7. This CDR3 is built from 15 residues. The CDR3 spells CASTSTGASNQPQHF. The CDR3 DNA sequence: TGTGCCAGCACCAGTACAGGGGCGAGCAATCAGCCCCAGCATTTT.

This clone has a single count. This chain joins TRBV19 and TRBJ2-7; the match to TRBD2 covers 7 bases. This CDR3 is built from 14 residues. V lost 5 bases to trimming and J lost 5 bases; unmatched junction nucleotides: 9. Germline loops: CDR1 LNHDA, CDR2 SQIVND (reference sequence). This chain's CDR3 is CASSPLGLVHEQYF. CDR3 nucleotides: TGTGCCAGTAGTCCCCTTGGACTAGTCCACGAGCAGTACTTC. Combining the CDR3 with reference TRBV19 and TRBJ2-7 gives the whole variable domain DGGITQSPKYLFRKEGQNVTLSCEQNLNHDAMYWYRQDPGQGLRLIYYSQIVNDFQKGDIAEGYSVSREKKESFPLTVTSAQKNPTAFYLCASSPLGLVHEQYFGPGTRLTVT.

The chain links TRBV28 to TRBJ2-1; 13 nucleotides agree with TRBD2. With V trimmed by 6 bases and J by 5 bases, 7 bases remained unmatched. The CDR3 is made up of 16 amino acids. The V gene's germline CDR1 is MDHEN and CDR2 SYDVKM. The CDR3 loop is CASSSPGTSGNNEQFF. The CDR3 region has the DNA TGTGCCAGCAGCTCCCCCGGGACTAGCGGGAACAATGAGCAGTTCTTC.

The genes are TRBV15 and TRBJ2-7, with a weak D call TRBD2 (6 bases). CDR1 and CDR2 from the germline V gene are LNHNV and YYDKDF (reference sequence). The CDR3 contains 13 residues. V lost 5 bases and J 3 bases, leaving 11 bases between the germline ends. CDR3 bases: TGTGCCACCAGCGAGAGGACTATCTACGAGCAGTACTTC. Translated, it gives CATSERTIYEQYF.

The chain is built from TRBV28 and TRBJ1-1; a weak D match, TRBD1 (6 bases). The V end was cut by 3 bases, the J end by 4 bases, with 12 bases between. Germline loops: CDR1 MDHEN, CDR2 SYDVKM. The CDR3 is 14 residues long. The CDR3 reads CASSFRGAVTEAFF. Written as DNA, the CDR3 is TGTGCCAGCAGTTTCAGGGGTGCGGTCACTGAAGCTTTCTTT.

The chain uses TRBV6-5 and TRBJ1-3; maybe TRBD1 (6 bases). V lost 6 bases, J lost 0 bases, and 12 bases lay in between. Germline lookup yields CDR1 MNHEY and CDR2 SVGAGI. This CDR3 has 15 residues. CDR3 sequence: CASSPGQSSGNTIYF. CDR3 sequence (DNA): TGTGCCAGCAGCCCCGGACAGAGCTCTGGAAACACCATATATTTT.

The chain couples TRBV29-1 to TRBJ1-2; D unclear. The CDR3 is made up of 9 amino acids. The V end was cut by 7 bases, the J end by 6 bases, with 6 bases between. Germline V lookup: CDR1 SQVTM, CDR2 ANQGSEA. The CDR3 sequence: CSEGNGYTF. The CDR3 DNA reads TGCAGCGAAGGGAATGGCTACACCTTC.

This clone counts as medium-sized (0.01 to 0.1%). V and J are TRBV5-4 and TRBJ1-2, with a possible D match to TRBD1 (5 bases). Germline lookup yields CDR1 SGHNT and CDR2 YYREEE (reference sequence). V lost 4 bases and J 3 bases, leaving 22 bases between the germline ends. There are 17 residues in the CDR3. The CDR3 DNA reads TGTGCCAGCAGCCCCCGCCGGGGGACGGTCGGACACTATGGCTACACCTTC. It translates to CASSPRRGTVGHYGYTF. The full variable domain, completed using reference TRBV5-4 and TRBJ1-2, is ETGVTQSPTHLIKTRGQQVTLRCSSQSGHNTVSWYQQALGQGPQFIFQYYREEENGRGNFPPRFSGLQFPNYSSELNVNALELDDSALYLCASSPRRGTVGHYGYTFGSGTRLTVV.